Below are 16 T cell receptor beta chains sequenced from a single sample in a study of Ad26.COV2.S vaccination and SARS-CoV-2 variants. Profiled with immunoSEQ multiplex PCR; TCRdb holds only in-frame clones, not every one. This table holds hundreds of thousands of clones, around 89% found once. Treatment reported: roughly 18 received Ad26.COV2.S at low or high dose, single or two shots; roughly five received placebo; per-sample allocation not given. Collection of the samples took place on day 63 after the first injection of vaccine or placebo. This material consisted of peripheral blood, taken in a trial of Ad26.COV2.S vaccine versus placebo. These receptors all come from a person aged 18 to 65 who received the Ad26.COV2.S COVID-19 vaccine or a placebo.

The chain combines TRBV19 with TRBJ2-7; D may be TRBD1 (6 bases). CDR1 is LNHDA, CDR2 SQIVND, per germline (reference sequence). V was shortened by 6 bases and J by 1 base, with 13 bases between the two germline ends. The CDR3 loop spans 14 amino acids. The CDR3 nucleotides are TGTGCCAGTAGCCCACAGGGAAGATCCTACGAGCAGTACTTC. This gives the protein CASSPQGRSYEQYF.

CDR3: CAISELIGGAYEQYF. As DNA, the CDR3 is TGTGCCATCAGTGAGCTGATCGGGGGCGCCTACGAGCAGTACTTC. V and J are TRBV10-3 and TRBJ2-7; tentatively, D is TRBD1 or TRBD2 (6 bases each). V lost 2 bases, J lost 2 bases, and 13 bases lay in between. The CDR3 covers 15 residues. Germline assignment: CDR1 ENHRY and CDR2 SYGVKD.

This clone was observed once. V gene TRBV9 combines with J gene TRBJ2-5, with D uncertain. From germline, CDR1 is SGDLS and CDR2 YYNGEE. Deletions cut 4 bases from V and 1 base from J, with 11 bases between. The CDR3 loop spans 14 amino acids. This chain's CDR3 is CASSPRSGQETQYF. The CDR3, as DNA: TGTGCCAGCAGCCCCCGCTCGGGCCAAGAGACCCAGTACTTC.

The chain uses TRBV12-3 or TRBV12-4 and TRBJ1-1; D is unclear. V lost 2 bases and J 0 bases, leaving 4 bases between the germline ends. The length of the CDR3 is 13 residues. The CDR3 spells CASSLSVNTEAFF. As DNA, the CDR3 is TGTGCCAGCAGTTTATCGGTGAACACTGAAGCTTTCTTT.

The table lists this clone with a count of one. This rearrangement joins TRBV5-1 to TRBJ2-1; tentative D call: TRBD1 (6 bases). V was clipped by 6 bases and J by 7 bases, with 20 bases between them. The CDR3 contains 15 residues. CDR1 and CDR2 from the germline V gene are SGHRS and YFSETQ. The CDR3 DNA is TGCGCCAGCAACCTAGGGCAGGGGTCGGTTAATGAGCAGTTCTTC. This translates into CASNLGQGSVNEQFF.

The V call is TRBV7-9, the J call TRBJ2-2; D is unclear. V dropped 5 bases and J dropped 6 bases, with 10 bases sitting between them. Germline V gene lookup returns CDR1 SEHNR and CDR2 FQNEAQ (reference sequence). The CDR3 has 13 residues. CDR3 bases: TGTGCCAGCAGCCCCGGCAATTCCGGGGAGCTGTTTTTT. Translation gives CASSPGNSGELFF.

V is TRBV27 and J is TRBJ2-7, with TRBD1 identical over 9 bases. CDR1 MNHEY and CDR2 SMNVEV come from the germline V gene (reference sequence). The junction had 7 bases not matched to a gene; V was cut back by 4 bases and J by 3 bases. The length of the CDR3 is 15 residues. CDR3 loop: CASSSPTGGLYEQYF. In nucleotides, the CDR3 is TGTGCCAGCAGTTCCCCGACAGGGGGGCTCTACGAGCAGTACTTC.

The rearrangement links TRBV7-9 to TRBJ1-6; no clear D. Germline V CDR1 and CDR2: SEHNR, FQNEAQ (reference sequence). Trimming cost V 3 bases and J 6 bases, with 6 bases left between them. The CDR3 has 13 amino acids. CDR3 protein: CASSFGSNSPLHF. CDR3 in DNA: TGTGCCAGCAGCTTCGGCAGTAATTCACCCCTCCACTTT.

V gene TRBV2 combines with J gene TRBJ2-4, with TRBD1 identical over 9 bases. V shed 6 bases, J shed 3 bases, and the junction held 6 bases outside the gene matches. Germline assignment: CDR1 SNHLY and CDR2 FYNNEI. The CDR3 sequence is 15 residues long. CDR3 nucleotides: TGTGCCAGCAGGCCCGACAGGGGGGACAAAAACATTCAGTACTTC. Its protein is CASRPDRGDKNIQYF.

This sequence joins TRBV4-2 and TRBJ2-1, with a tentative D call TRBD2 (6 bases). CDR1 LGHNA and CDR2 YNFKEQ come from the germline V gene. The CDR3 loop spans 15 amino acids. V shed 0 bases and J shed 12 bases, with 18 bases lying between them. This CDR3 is CASSQDKTLGGRQFF. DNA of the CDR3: TGTGCCAGCAGCCAAGATAAGACTTTGGGGGGTAGGCAGTTCTTC.

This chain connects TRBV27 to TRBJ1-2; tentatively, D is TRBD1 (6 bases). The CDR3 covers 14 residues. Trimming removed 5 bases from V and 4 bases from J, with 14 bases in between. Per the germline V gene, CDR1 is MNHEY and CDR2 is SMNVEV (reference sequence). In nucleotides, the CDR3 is TGTGCCAGCAGTGACCGGGACACACGCTATGGCTACACCTTC. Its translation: CASSDRDTRYGYTF.

This chain's CDR3 is CASSVRDRREKLFF. The CDR3 bases are TGTGCCAGCAGCGTCCGGGACAGGCGTGAAAAACTGTTTTTT. This chain uses TRBV9 with TRBJ1-4; 8 bases are a match to TRBD1. The CDR3 is 14 residues long. Germline CDR1 and CDR2: SGDLS and YYNGEE. The trim removed 2 bases at V and 7 bases at J, leaving 4 bases unmatched.

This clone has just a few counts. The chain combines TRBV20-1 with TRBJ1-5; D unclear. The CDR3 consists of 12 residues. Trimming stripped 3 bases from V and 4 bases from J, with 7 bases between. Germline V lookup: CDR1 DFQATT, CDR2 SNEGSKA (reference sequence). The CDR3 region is CSASRPNQPQHF. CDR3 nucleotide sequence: TGCAGTGCTAGTCGTCCTAATCAGCCCCAGCATTTT.

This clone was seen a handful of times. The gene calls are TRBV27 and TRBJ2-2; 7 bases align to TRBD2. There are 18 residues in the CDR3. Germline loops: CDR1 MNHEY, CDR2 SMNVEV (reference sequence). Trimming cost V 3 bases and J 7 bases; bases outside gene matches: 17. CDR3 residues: CASSLLREGHRVSGELFF. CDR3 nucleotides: TGTGCCAGCAGTTTGTTAAGGGAGGGCCATCGGGTTAGCGGGGAGCTGTTTTTT.

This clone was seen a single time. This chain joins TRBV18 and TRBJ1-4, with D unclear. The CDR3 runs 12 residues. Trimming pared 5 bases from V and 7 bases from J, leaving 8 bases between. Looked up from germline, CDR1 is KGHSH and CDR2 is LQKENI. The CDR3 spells CASSVEGEKLFF. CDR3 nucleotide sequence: TGTGCCAGCTCAGTCGAAGGTGAAAAACTGTTTTTT.

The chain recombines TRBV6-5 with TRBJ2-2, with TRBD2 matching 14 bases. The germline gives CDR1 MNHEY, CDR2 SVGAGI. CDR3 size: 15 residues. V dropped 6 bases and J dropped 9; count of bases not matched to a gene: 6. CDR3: CASSPGLAGARELFF. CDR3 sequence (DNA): TGTGCCAGCAGCCCGGGACTAGCGGGAGCGAGGGAGCTGTTTTTT.